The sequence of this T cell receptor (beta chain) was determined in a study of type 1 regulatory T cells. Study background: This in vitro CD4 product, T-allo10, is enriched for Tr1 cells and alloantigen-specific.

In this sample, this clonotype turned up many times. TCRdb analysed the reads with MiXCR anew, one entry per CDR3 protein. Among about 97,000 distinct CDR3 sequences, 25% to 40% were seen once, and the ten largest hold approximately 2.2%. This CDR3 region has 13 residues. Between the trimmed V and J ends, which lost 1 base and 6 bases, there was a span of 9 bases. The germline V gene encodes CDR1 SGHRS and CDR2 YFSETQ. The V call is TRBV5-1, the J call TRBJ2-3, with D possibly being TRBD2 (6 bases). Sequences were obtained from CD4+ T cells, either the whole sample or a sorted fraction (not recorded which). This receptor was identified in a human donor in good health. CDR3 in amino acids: CASSLTEGDTQYF. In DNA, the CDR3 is TGCGCCAGCAGCTTGACGGAGGGGGATACGCAGTATTTT.